The present TCR beta chain was sequenced within a study of blood T cell repertoires in COVID-19. Study background: The origin of the acute and convalescent COVID-19 samples was the United States, Italy and Spain. In each case, the material was cDNA or gDNA derived from T cells, B-cell-depleted T cells, or PBMCs.

Germline V gives CDR1 MNHEY, CDR2 SVGAGI. This CDR3 has 11 residues. Trimming left V 8 bases short and J 4 bases short, with 5 bases between. Authors' data handling: Amplification of reference gene primers was used by the study to estimate nucleated cell counts. Measured with immunoSEQ multiplex PCR; TCRdb has only the in-frame clones, and not every one. Clone size and V and J calls were adopted from that table, with D and trimming inferred from the DNA. The sample has some 180,000 clones, more than 80% seen once. The TCR was taken from a woman aged 55-70 years with acute or convalescent COVID-19. Sequencing was carried out using peripheral blood. The chain carries TRBV6-5 and TRBJ1-4; D gene ambiguous. CDR3 residues: CASSSNEKLFF. For the CDR3, the DNA is TGTGCCAGCTCGAGTAATGAAAAACTGTTTTTT.